A single sample is the source of the 4 T cell receptor beta chains below, sequenced in a study of blood T cell repertoires in COVID-19. Using immunoSEQ multiplex PCR, the repertoire was profiled, and TCRdb retains in-frame clones only, with some absent. The sample lists 200,000 to 250,000 clones; around 90% were seen once. Source material: peripheral blood. The receptors were gathered from a man between 65 and 85 years old with acute or convalescent COVID-19.

The CDR3 coding sequence is TGTGCCAGCAGCTACAGGGAGATGGCCGGGGAGCTGTTTTTT. Protein product: CASSYREMAGELFF. This sequence joins TRBV5-6 and TRBJ2-2, with TRBD1 as a possible D gene (6 bases). The CDR3 length is 14 residues. Germline-derived CDR1 and CDR2 are SGHDT and YYEEEE. V lost 3 bases and J 6 bases, leaving 12 bases between the germline ends.

The genes are TRBV9 and TRBJ1-1, with D tentatively TRBD1 (5 bases). Deletions cut 3 bases from V and 7 bases from J, with 10 bases between. The CDR3 contains 12 residues. Germline-derived CDR1 and CDR2 are SGDLS and YYNGEE. The chain's CDR3 is CASSEGYGEAFF. CDR3 nucleotides: TGTGCCAGCAGCGAGGGGTATGGTGAAGCTTTCTTT.

This chain connects TRBV7-9 to TRBJ2-3; D unclear. The CDR3 length is 14 residues. Germline assignment: CDR1 SEHNR and CDR2 FQNEAQ (reference sequence). The germline V and J ends were trimmed by 1 base and 3 bases, with 8 bases remaining between them. CDR3 sequence reads: CASSLETRTDTQYF. CDR3 DNA: TGTGCCAGCAGCTTAGAGACGAGGACAGATACGCAGTATTTT.

The chain joins TRBV6-5 to TRBJ2-6; D might be TRBD1 (5 bases). The V end lost 7 bases, the J end lost 1 base, and 11 bases lay between the germline ends. CDR3 length equals 15 residues. The germline CDR1 and CDR2 sequences are MNHEY and SVGAGI. Here the CDR3 reads CASKSGKSGANVLTF. The CDR3 DNA sequence: TGTGCCAGCAAGTCAGGGAAATCTGGGGCCAACGTCCTGACTTTC.